This T cell receptor beta chain was profiled in a study of response to subunit inactivated influenza vaccine. Study-level points and caveats: The authors suggested that few new T cells are recruited per seasonal influenza vaccination.

This clonotype has a single count. The antigen remains undetermined. TCRdb re-analysed the RT-PCR reads in MiXCR, keeping a single row per CDR3 protein. The sample holds about half a million distinct CDR3 sequences, over 9.5% seen once. The sample here was PBMCs from blood, taken 45 days after vaccination. The source of this sequence is a man aged 50 to 59 who received an inactivated influenza vaccine.

The CDR3 reads CASSPLPGSRSSAYGYTF. CDR3 nucleotides: TGTGCCAGCAGCCCACTACCGGGGTCGAGGTCTTCAGCGTATGGCTACACCTTC. The V and J genes are TRBV9 and TRBJ1-2; D remains unclear. The CDR3 is 18 residues long. V lost 4 bases and J lost 5, with 27 bases in between. The germline V gene has CDR1 SGDLS and CDR2 YYNGEE. Together with reference TRBV9 and TRBJ1-2, the CDR3 gives the full variable domain: DSGVTQTPKHLITATGQRVTLRCSPRSGDLSVYWYQQSLDQGLQFLIQYYNGEERAKGNILERFSAQQFPDLHSELNLSSLELGDSALYFCASSPLPGSRSSAYGYTFGSGTRLTVV.